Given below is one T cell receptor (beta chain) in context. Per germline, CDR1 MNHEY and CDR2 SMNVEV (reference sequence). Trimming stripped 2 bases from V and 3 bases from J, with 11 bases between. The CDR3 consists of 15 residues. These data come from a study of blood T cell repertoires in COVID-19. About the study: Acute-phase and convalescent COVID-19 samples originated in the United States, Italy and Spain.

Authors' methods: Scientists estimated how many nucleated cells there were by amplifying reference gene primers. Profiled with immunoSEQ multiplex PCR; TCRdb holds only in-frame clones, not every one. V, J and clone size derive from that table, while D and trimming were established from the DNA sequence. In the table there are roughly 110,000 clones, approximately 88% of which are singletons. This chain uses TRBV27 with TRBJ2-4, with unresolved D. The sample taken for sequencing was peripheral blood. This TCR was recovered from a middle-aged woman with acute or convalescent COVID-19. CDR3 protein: CASSLQRTGKNIQYF. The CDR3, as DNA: TGTGCCAGCAGTTTACAACGAACGGGCAAAAACATTCAGTACTTC.